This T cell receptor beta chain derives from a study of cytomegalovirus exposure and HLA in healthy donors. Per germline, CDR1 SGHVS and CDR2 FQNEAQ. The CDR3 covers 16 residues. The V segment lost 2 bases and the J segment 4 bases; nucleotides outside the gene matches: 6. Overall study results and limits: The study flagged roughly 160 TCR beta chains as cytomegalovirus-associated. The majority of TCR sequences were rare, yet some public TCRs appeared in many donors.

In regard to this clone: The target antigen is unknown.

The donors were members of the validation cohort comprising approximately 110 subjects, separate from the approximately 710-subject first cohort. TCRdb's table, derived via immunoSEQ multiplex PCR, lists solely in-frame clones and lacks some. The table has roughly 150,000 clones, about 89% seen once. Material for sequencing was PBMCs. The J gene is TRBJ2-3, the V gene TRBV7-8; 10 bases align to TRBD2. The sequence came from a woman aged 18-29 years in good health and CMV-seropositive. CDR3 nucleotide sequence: TGTGCCAGCAGCTTATTGAGTAGCGGGAGGTCAGATACGCAGTATTTT. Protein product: CASSLLSSGRSDTQYF.